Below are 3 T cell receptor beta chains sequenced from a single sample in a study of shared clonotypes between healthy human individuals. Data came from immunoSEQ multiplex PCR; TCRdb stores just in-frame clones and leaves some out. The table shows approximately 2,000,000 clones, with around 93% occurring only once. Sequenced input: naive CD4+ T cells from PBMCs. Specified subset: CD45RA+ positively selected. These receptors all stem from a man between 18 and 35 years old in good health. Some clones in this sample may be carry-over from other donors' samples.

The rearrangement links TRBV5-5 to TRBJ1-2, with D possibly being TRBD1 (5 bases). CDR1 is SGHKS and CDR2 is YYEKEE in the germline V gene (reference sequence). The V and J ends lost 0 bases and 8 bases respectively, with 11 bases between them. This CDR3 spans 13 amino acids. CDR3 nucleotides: TGTGCCAGCAGCTTGGGAGGGGCATACGGCTACACCTTC. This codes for CASSLGGAYGYTF.

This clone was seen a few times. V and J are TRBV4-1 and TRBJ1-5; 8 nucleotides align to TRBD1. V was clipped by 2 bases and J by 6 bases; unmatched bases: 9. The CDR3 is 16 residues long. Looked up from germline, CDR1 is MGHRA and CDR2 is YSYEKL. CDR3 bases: TGCGCCAGCAGCCAAACCCTAGACAGGGGAGGTCAGCCCCAGCATTTT. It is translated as CASSQTLDRGGQPQHF.

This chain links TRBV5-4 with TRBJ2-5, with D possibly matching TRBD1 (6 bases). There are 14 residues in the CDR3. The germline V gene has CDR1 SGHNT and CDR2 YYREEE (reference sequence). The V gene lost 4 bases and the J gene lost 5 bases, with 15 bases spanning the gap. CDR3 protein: CASSLTGYGETQYF. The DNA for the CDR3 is TGTGCCAGCAGCCTAACAGGGTACGGCGAGACCCAGTACTTC.